One sample yielded the 21 T cell receptor beta chains listed below, sequenced in a study of PD-L1 blockade in urothelial cancer. This table comes from immunoSEQ multiplex PCR, and its TCRdb copy is limited to in-frame clones, with some not included. The sample shows about 91,000 clones, more than 85% of them seen only once. The sample consisted of PBMCs, taken around atezolizumab (anti-PD-L1) treatment. The source of these receptors is a man in his sixties with urothelial cancer.

The rearrangement uses TRBV9 and TRBJ2-1, with TRBD2 matching over 8 bases. The J segment lost 1 base and the V segment lost 1 base, leaving 4 bases of the junction unmatched. The CDR3 extends over 16 amino acids. The V gene's germline CDR1 is SGDLS and CDR2 YYNGEE. CDR3 amino acids: CASSVSGGISYNEQFF. As DNA, the CDR3 is TGTGCCAGCAGCGTAAGCGGGGGAATTTCCTACAATGAGCAGTTCTTC.

This rearrangement joins TRBV4-1 to TRBJ1-2; 7 positions agree with TRBD1. With V trimmed by 0 bases and J by 2 bases, 6 bases remained unmatched. Germline values: CDR1 MGHRA, CDR2 YSYEKL. The CDR3 totals 16 residues. Here the CDR3 DNA reads TGCGCCAGCAGCCAAGATTCCCTGACAGGGAACTATGGCTACACCTTC. Its translation: CASSQDSLTGNYGYTF.

This chain links TRBV5-4 with TRBJ1-1; D remains ambiguous. Trimming pared 2 bases from V and 1 base from J, leaving 9 bases between. CDR1 and CDR2 (germline): SGHNT, YYREEE (reference sequence). CDR3 length: 14 amino acids. The CDR3: CASSFGRKNTEAFF. In DNA, the CDR3 is TGTGCCAGCAGCTTTGGCAGAAAGAACACTGAAGCTTTCTTT.

The rearrangement links TRBV7-9 to TRBJ1-5; 9 bases are shared with TRBD1. This CDR3 is built from 17 residues. Germline V lookup: CDR1 SEHNR, CDR2 FQNEAQ (reference sequence). Unmatched junction bases numbered 11, after V lost 5 bases and J lost 3 bases. The CDR3 sequence is CASSPGQGPIYNQPQHF. CDR3 sequence (DNA): TGTGCCAGCAGCCCTGGACAGGGGCCGATCTACAATCAGCCCCAGCATTTT.

The genes are TRBV4-3 and TRBJ2-2; 9 positions match TRBD1. Trimming cost V 0 bases and J 7 bases; bases outside gene matches: 6. This CDR3 is 16 amino acids long. Germline CDR1 and CDR2: LGHNA and YSLEER. The CDR3 DNA is TGCGCCAGCAGCCAAGATCCCGGGACAGGGTTCGGGGAGCTGTTTTTT. Its translation: CASSQDPGTGFGELFF.

The V call is TRBV7-6, the J call TRBJ2-7; 10 bases fit TRBD1. V gave up 4 bases and J gave up 2 bases; unmatched junction bases: 11. This CDR3 has 17 amino acids. Germline CDR1 reads SGHVS; CDR2 reads FNYEAQ. This CDR3 is CASSSLMTGTGAYEQYF. The CDR3 DNA follows: TGTGCCAGCAGCTCCCTGATGACCGGGACAGGGGCCTACGAGCAGTACTTC.

The V call is TRBV4-2, the J call TRBJ2-7; 11 nucleotides align to TRBD2. V shed 2 bases and J 3 bases; nucleotides not matched to a gene: 12. There are 18 residues in the CDR3. Looked up from germline, CDR1 is LGHNA and CDR2 is YNFKEQ. CDR3 in DNA: TGTGCCAGCAGCCAATCATGGGCGACTAGCGGGGTCGGCTACGAGCAGTACTTC. Protein: CASSQSWATSGVGYEQYF.

The V gene is TRBV29-1, the J gene TRBJ2-3; D call uncertain. The CDR3 contains 14 residues. Trimming took 1 base from V and 4 from J, leaving 12 bases between them. Germline V gene data show CDR1 as SQVTM and CDR2 as ANQGSEA. The CDR3 region has the DNA TGCAGCGTTGAAGGCGGTACTGATTCAGATACGCAGTATTTT. Protein product: CSVEGGTDSDTQYF.

The V call is TRBV5-6, the J call TRBJ1-4, with D possibly being TRBD1 (5 bases). Trimming shortened V by 4 bases and J by 3 bases, and 13 bases separated the two germline ends. The germline V gene encodes CDR1 SGHDT and CDR2 YYEEEE. There are 15 residues in the CDR3. DNA for the CDR3: TGTGCCAGCAGCCGGTTGGGGGGTCCTAATGAAAAACTGTTTTTT. Translating gives CASSRLGGPNEKLFF.

CDR3 nucleotides: TGTGCCAGCAGCTTAGATGTCTTCCGGGGAAGCCGCCTCTACTACGAGCAGTACTTC. Amino acid sequence: CASSLDVFRGSRLYYEQYF. This chain uses TRBV11-2 with TRBJ2-7, with a weak D call TRBD2 (5 bases). Trimming removed 0 bases from V and 3 bases from J, with 24 bases in between. CDR3 size: 19 residues. Germline CDR1 and CDR2: SGHAT and FQNNGV.

The chain employs TRBV5-1 and TRBJ2-7; tentative D call: TRBD1 (6 bases). The germline V gene has CDR1 SGHRS and CDR2 YFSETQ. Trimming removed 4 bases from V and 6 bases from J, with 17 bases in between. This CDR3 is 14 amino acids long. The CDR3 here is CASSLGNREAEQYF. The CDR3 DNA sequence: TGCGCCAGCAGCCTAGGGAACAGGGAAGCCGAGCAGTACTTC.

V usage is TRBV4-1 and J usage is TRBJ2-3; 9 bases are a match to TRBD2. V dropped 1 base and J dropped 0; count of bases not matched to a gene: 5. The germline CDR1 and CDR2 sequences are MGHRA and YSYEKL. The CDR3 is 17 residues long. The CDR3: CASSQGRRGGSTDTQYF. DNA for the CDR3: TGCGCCAGCAGCCAAGGAAGGCGGGGGGGTAGCACAGATACGCAGTATTTT.

V is TRBV13 and J is TRBJ1-3; unclear D gene. The CDR3 sequence is 19 residues long. CDR1 is PRHDT and CDR2 is FYEKMQ in the germline V gene (reference sequence). With 8 bases removed from V and 0 bases from J, the gap between germline ends came to 26 bases. The CDR3 loop is CASEATASLNLISGNTIYF. The CDR3 region has the DNA TGTGCCAGCGAGGCCACGGCATCTTTAAACCTAATCTCTGGAAACACCATATATTTT.

This chain uses TRBV11-2 with TRBJ2-3; 8 bases agree with TRBD2. The germline V gene has CDR1 SGHAT and CDR2 FQNNGV. J lost 2 bases, V lost 5 bases, and 6 bases had no gene match. CDR3 length equals 15 residues. The CDR3 is CASSGGLGHTDTQYF. The CDR3 DNA reads TGTGCCAGCAGCGGGGGACTAGGGCACACAGATACGCAGTATTTT.

In its sample, this clone was seen once. The chain combines TRBV9 with TRBJ2-3, with 9 bases matching TRBD2. Per the germline V gene, CDR1 is SGDLS and CDR2 is YYNGEE. This CDR3 is 15 amino acids long. V trimming: 2 bases; J trimming: 4 bases; junction bases outside the gene matches: 5. CDR3 DNA: TGTGCCAGCAGCGTCGGGGGACTAGCCGCAGATACGCAGTATTTT. Amino acids: CASSVGGLAADTQYF. Combining the CDR3 with reference TRBV9 and TRBJ2-3 gives the whole variable domain DSGVTQTPKHLITATGQRVTLRCSPRSGDLSVYWYQQSLDQGLQFLIQYYNGEERAKGNILERFSAQQFPDLHSELNLSSLELGDSALYFCASSVGGLAADTQYFGPGTRLTVL.

This rearrangement joins TRBV6-1 to TRBJ1-5, with D perhaps TRBD1 (5 bases). Germline assignment: CDR1 MNHNS and CDR2 SASEGT. The CDR3 has 15 residues. V was cut by 8 bases and J by 0 bases, with 14 bases left in between. The CDR3 reads CASSLEQGSNQPQHF. In DNA form, the CDR3 reads TGTGCCAGCTCCCTGGAGCAGGGTAGCAATCAGCCCCAGCATTTT.

This clone was observed once. The gene calls are TRBV14 and TRBJ1-2; 7 nucleotides agree with TRBD1. Germline V gene lookup returns CDR1 SGHDN and CDR2 FVKESK. J was trimmed by 2 bases and V by 4 bases; bases with no gene match: 13. This CDR3 is built from 17 residues. CDR3 coding DNA: TGTGCCAGCAGCCCCGGACAGGCCTCCCAGGGCAACTATGGCTACACCTTC. Its translation is CASSPGQASQGNYGYTF.

J is TRBJ2-5 and V is TRBV5-6; TRBD1 matches at 7 bases. CDR1 is SGHDT, CDR2 YYEEEE, per germline. The junction had 19 bases not matched to a gene; V was cut back by 0 bases and J by 5 bases. The CDR3 covers 19 residues. The CDR3 DNA reads TGTGCCAGCAGCTTGGCCCGGGACAGCCCATCGGGGTTCCATGAGACCCAGTACTTC. This sequence encodes CASSLARDSPSGFHETQYF.

This chain uses TRBV12-5 with TRBJ2-2; maybe TRBD2 (6 bases). The CDR3 is made up of 14 amino acids. Trimming left V 4 bases short and J 5 bases short, with 11 bases between. Germline values: CDR1 LGHNT, CDR2 FRNRAP. The CDR3 DNA reads TGTGCTAGTGGTTCCGGCGGGGAGACCGGGGAGCTGTTTTTT. Its protein is CASGSGGETGELFF.

CDR3 bases: TGTGCCAGCAGCCCTACGCTTTCCCCGGAGACCAAAAACATTCAGTACTTC. Its protein is CASSPTLSPETKNIQYF. The chain joins TRBV9 to TRBJ2-4; D remains ambiguous. V was shortened by 4 bases and J by 2 bases, with 19 bases between the two germline ends. The CDR3 is 17 amino acids. Germline V CDR1 and CDR2: SGDLS, YYNGEE. Full variable domain (outside the CDR3, taken from reference TRBV9 and TRBJ2-4): DSGVTQTPKHLITATGQRVTLRCSPRSGDLSVYWYQQSLDQGLQFLIQYYNGEERAKGNILERFSAQQFPDLHSELNLSSLELGDSALYFCASSPTLSPETKNIQYFGAGTRLSVL.

The chain recombines TRBV5-1 with TRBJ2-1; D might be TRBD2 (5 bases). This CDR3 comprises 12 residues. Trimming shortened V by 2 bases and J by 8 bases, and 8 bases separated the two germline ends. The germline V gene has CDR1 SGHRS and CDR2 YFSETQ. CDR3 in amino acids: CASSFTGDEQFF. CDR3 DNA: TGCGCCAGCAGCTTCACCGGGGATGAGCAGTTCTTC.